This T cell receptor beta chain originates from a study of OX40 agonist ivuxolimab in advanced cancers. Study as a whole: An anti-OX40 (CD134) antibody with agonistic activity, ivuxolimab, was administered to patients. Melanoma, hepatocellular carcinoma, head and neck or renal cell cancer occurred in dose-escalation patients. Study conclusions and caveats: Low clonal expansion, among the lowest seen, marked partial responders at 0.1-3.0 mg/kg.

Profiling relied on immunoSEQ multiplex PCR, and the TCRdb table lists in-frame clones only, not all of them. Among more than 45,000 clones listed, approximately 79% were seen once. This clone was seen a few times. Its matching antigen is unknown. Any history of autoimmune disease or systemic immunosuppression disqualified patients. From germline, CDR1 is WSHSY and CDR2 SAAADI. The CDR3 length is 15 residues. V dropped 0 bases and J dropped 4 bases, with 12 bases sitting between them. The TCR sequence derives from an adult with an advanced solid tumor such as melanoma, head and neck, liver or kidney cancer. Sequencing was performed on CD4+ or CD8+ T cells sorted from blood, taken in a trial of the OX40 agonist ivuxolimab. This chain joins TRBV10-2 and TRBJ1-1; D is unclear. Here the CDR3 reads CASSESWSGPTEAFF. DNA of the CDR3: TGCGCCAGCAGTGAGTCGTGGAGCGGACCCACTGAAGCTTTCTTT.